A single sample is the source of the 5 T cell receptor beta chains below, sequenced in a study of CD8 T cells in ankylosing spondylitis. Study-wide results and limits: Characteristic of ankylosing spondylitis blood, it appeared, was a TCR beta motif comprising roughly 8 highly homologous variants.

Which antigens these TCRs recognize remains unknown. TCRdb fed the 5' RACE reads into MiXCR, producing one record per CDR3 protein. The sample has about 500,000 distinct CDR3 sequences; about 13% are singletons. Sequenced material: blood, either unsorted or a sorted T cell fraction (not recorded which). The receptor source for this set is a male donor with ankylosing spondylitis.

The CDR3 sequence: CASSSGTSNEQYV. CDR3 DNA: TGTGCCAGCAGTTCCGGGACTAGCAACGAGCAGTACGTC. The rearrangement links TRBV5-6 to TRBJ2-7; 9 nucleotides agree with TRBD2. This CDR3 is 13 amino acids long. The germline V gene has CDR1 SGHDT and CDR2 YYEEEE. Trimming removed 5 bases from V and 5 bases from J; junction bases left unmatched: 5.

This clonotype occurred a few times. The chain uses TRBV11-2 and TRBJ2-5; 10 bases fit TRBD2. The J segment lost 5 bases and the V segment lost 7 bases, leaving 13 bases of the junction unmatched. The CDR3 covers 16 residues. Germline V gene lookup returns CDR1 SGHAT and CDR2 FQNNGV. CDR3 nucleotide sequence: TGTGCCAGCACCCTCGGGCTAGCGGGAGAGGGGGAGACCCAGTACTTC. It specifies CASTLGLAGEGETQYF. Full variable domain (missing parts from reference TRBV11-2 and TRBJ2-5): EAGVAQSPRYKIIEKRQSVAFWCNPISGHATLYWYQQILGQGPKLLIQFQNNGVVDDSQLPKDRFSAERLKGVDSTLKIQPAKLEDSAVYLCASTLGLAGEGETQYFGPGTRLLVL.

The rearrangement joins TRBV11-2 to TRBJ2-1; the match to TRBD2 covers 14 bases. V dropped 4 bases and J dropped 4; count of bases not matched to a gene: 9. CDR1 and CDR2 (germline): SGHAT, FQNNGV. There are 18 residues in the CDR3. The CDR3: CASSSGLAGARRYNEQFF. In nucleotides, the CDR3 is TGTGCCAGCAGCTCGGGACTAGCGGGAGCCCGGAGGTACAATGAGCAGTTCTTC.

This chain links TRBV3-1 with TRBJ1-1; D possibly corresponds to TRBD1 (6 bases). The germline gives CDR1 LGHDT, CDR2 YNNKEL (reference sequence). V dropped 0 bases and J dropped 3 bases, with 14 bases sitting between them. This CDR3 has 16 residues. The CDR3, as DNA: TGTGCCAGCAGCCAAGAGGGGGCTGGGCTGTACACTGAAGCTTTCTTT. It translates to CASSQEGAGLYTEAFF.

This clonotype was seen a handful of times. The rearrangement joins TRBV2 to TRBJ2-7; D remains ambiguous. CDR3 length equals 14 residues. CDR1 is SNHLY and CDR2 is FYNNEI in the germline V gene. The germline V and J ends were trimmed by 2 bases and 1 base, with 9 bases remaining between them. As DNA, the CDR3 is TGTGCCAGCAGTGAACGGCAGTTTTCCTACGAGCAGTACGTC. This encodes CASSERQFSYEQYV.